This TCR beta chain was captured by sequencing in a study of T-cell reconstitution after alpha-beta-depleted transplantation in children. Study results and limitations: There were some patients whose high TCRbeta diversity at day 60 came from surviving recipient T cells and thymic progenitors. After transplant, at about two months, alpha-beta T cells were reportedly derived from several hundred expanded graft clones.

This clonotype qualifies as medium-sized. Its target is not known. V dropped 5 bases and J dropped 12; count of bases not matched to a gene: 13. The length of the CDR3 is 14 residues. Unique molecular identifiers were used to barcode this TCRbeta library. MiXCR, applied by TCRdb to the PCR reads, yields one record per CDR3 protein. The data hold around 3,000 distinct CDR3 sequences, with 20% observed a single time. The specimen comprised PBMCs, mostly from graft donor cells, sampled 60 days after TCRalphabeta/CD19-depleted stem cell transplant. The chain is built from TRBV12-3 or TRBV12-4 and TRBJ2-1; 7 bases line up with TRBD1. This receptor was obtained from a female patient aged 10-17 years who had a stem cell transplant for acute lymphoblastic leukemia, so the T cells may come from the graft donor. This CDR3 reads CASSPLAATGVQFF. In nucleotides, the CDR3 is TGTGCCAGCAGTCCCCTGGCTGCTACAGGGGTGCAGTTCTTC.